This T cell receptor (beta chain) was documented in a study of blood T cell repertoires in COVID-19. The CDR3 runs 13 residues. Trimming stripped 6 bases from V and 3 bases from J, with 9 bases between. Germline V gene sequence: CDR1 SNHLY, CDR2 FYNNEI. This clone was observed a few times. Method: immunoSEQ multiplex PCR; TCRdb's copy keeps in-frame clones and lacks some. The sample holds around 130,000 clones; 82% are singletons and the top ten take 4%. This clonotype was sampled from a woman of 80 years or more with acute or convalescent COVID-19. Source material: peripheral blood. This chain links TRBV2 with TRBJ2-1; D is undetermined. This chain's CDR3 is CASRPTNYNEQFF. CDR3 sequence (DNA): TGTGCCAGCAGGCCGACAAACTACAATGAGCAGTTCTTC.